A single sample is the source of the 10 T cell receptor beta chains below, sequenced in a study of blood T cell repertoires in COVID-19 (TCRdb year 2020). The library was built by means of the immunoSEQ multiplex PCR assay. TCRdb took this table from immuneACCESS and kept in-frame rearrangements with V and J called. Such tables lack part of the clones; where checked against another copy, unresolved V genes explain under half of the gap, and the rest is unexplained. This sample is represented by about 140,000 clones; 77% of them were singletons. Roughly 9% of the sample is held by the ten biggest clonotypes. Sequenced sample: peripheral blood. All receptors derive from a woman between 45 and 60 years old with active or convalescent COVID-19.

The chain joins TRBV3-1 (or the pseudogene TRBV3-2) to TRBJ1-2; D is unresolved. Germline V CDR1 and CDR2: LGHDT, YNNKEL (reference sequence). Trimming shortened V by 1 base and J by 4 bases, and 13 bases separated the two germline ends. This CDR3 has 15 amino acids. The CDR3 sequence is CASSQGLTQPYGYTF. The CDR3 nucleotides are TGTGCCAGCAGCCAAGGCCTCACACAACCCTATGGCTACACCTTC.

The chain links TRBV3-1 (or the pseudogene TRBV3-2) to TRBJ2-1; no firm D call. Germline CDR1 and CDR2: LGHDT and YNNKEL (reference sequence). V dropped 1 base and J dropped 6 bases, with 10 bases sitting between them. This CDR3 comprises 14 residues. The CDR3 coding sequence is TGTGCCAGCAGCCAAGTCGGCGGCGGCAATGAGCAGTTCTTC. Protein product: CASSQVGGGNEQFF.

This clone appeared a single time. The chain has TRBV7-9 and TRBJ1-2, with D tentatively TRBD1 (5 bases). With 4 bases removed from V and 1 base from J, the gap between germline ends came to 16 bases. The CDR3 length is 16 residues. Germline assignment: CDR1 SEHNR and CDR2 FQNEAQ (reference sequence). CDR3 bases: TGTGCCAGCAGCTCCCCCGTCGGACATAGTAACTATGGCTACACCTTC. Its protein is CASSSPVGHSNYGYTF.

The chain links TRBV3-1 (or the pseudogene TRBV3-2) to TRBJ1-6; a possible D gene is TRBD1 (6 bases). Trimming shortened V by 4 bases and J by 10 bases, and 11 bases separated the two germline ends. The CDR3 consists of 13 residues. The germline V gene has CDR1 LGHDT and CDR2 YNNKEL (reference sequence). In DNA, the CDR3 is TGTGCCAGCAGCCGAACGGGGGGCTCACCCCTCCACTTT. It yields the protein CASSRTGGSPLHF.

V gene TRBV19 combines with J gene TRBJ2-1, with 7 bases aligning to TRBD2. Germline CDR1 and CDR2: LNHDA and SQIVND (reference sequence). J gave up 10 bases and V 2 bases, and 2 bases lay outside the gene matches. The CDR3 spans 12 residues. CDR3 sequence: CASSIRGSEQFF. Written as DNA, the CDR3 is TGTGCCAGTAGTATACGCGGGAGCGAGCAGTTCTTC.

The J gene is TRBJ1-5, the V gene TRBV28, with D possibly being TRBD1 (5 bases). There are 16 residues in the CDR3. Germline loops: CDR1 MDHEN, CDR2 SYDVKM. With 5 bases removed from V and 1 base from J, the gap between germline ends came to 15 bases. In DNA, the CDR3 is TGTGCCAGCAGTCCCCTGTGGGGCGGAAGCAATCAGCCCCAGCATTTT. Its protein is CASSPLWGGSNQPQHF.

The chain combines TRBV18 with TRBJ1-2; 8 nucleotides match TRBD1. The ends lost 3 bases at V and 4 bases at J; junction bases unmatched: 10. The CDR3 runs to 16 residues. Germline V gives CDR1 KGHSH, CDR2 LQKENI. The CDR3 region has the DNA TGTGCCAGCTCACCTGAGGGGACAGGCCCAGGCTATGGCTACACCTTC. Amino acid sequence: CASSPEGTGPGYGYTF. The full variable domain, rest sourced from reference TRBV18 and TRBJ1-2, is NAGVMQNPRHLVRRRGQEARLRCSPMKGHSHVYWYRQLPEEGLKFMVYLQKENIIDESGMPKERFSAEFPKEGPSILRIQQVVRGDSAAYFCASSPEGTGPGYGYTFGSGTRLTVV.

The chain has TRBV6-5 and TRBJ2-7; possibly TRBD2 for D (6 bases). The germline gives CDR1 MNHEY, CDR2 SVGAGI. This CDR3 has 15 amino acids. Trimming cost V 8 bases and J 12 bases, with 29 bases left between them. The chain's CDR3 is CASSSNWGGGVRRYF. CDR3 sequence (DNA): TGTGCCAGCTCGTCTAATTGGGGCGGAGGGGTCCGGCGGTACTTC.

The CDR3 DNA is TGTGCCAGCAGTTACGTGGCGGGGGGCCAAGAGACCCAGTACTTC. This translates into CASSYVAGGQETQYF. The rearrangement uses TRBV6-2 or TRBV6-3 and TRBJ2-5; 8 nucleotides match TRBD2. Per the germline V gene, CDR1 is MNHEY and CDR2 is SVGEGT. V trimming: 2 bases; J trimming: 1 base; junction bases outside the gene matches: 3. This CDR3 comprises 15 residues.

The DNA for the CDR3 is TGTGCCAGCAGCCTCACTGGACAGGGAAACATTCAGTACTTC. Translation gives CASSLTGQGNIQYF. The V and J genes are TRBV6-2 or TRBV6-3 and TRBJ2-4; 8 positions match TRBD1. J gave up 6 bases and V 6 bases, and 7 bases lay outside the gene matches. This CDR3 region has 14 residues. Germline assignment: CDR1 MNHEY and CDR2 SVGEGT.